This TCR beta chain was found in a study of blood T cell repertoires in COVID-19. At the level of the study: Spain, Italy and the United States supplied samples that represented acute and convalescent COVID-19.

Germline CDR1 and CDR2: LNHDA and SQIVND (reference sequence). Trimming took off 5 bases at V and 1 base at J, with 14 bases between the two ends. The CDR3 loop spans 16 amino acids. Participants spanned ages about 18 to 95 years and resided in about 24 US areas. Grouping used clinical history reported by participants in a survey and questionnaire. Generated by immunoSEQ multiplex PCR, the TCRdb table keeps only in-frame clones and is missing some. The sample yields around 200,000 clones, approximately 86% seen once. This receptor was identified in a woman under 40 who had been exposed to COVID-19. The V and J genes are TRBV19 and TRBJ1-4, with D possibly being TRBD1 (6 bases). Sequenced: PBMCs or T cells enriched from blood (not recorded which). This chain's CDR3 is CASSPGTTVTNEKLFF. CDR3 nucleotide sequence: TGTGCCAGTAGTCCTGGGACAACTGTAACTAATGAAAAACTGTTTTTT.